Sequencing of this TCR beta chain was carried out in a study of tissue T cells after allogeneic stem cell transplantation. Overall study results and limits: Shared clones across patients were few; motif clustering revealed tissue-specific shared signatures. Within patients, tissue anatomy strongly shaped TCR repertoire composition. Only a limited share of tissue TCRs appeared in blood or spleen.

TCRdb's table, derived via immunoSEQ multiplex PCR, lists solely in-frame clones and lacks some. The profile shows 7,800 or so clones, around a third of them singletons. Germline CDR1 NSHNY, CDR2 SYGAGN. V was clipped by 5 bases and J by 3 bases; unmatched bases: 2. CDR3 size: 13 residues. Time point reported: mouse harvest day 14 after allogeneic transplant. Tail vein injection delivered 10^7 T-cell-depleted bone marrow cells and 10^6 splenic CD5+ T cells. Tissues came from B6→BALB/c major-mismatch GVHD mice at day 7 or 14. This clone was seen more than once but under ten times. Its antigen remains unknown. Mouse gene names apply. The read halts 1 residue ahead of the CDR3 end, with the missing end drawn from the germline J gene.

The sequence was collected from a female BALB/c mouse given C57BL/6 T cells with graft-versus-host disease after an allogeneic hematopoietic cell transplant. Input material: skin. The V gene is TRBV13-1, the J gene TRBJ2-7; 10 nucleotides align to TRBD1. The CDR3 sequence: CASRRTGGYEQYF. CDR3 DNA, as far as it was read: TGTGCCAGCAGGAGGACAGGGGGCTATGAACAGTAC.